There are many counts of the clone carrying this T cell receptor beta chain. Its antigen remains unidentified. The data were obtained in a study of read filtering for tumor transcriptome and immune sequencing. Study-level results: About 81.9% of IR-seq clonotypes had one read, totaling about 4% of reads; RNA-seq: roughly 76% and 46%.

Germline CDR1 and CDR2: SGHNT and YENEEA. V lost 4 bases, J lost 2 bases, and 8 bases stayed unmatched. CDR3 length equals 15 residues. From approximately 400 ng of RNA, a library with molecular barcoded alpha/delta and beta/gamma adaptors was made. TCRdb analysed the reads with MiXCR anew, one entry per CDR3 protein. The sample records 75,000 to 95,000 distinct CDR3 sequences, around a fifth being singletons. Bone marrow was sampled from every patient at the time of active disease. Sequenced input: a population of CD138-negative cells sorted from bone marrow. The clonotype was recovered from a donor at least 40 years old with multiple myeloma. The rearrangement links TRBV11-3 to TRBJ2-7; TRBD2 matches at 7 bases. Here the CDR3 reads CASSSYSGRAYEQYF. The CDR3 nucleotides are TGTGCCAGCAGCTCGTATAGCGGGCGAGCCTACGAGCAGTACTTC.